These 5 T cell receptor beta chains originate from one sample sequenced in a study of blood T cell repertoires in COVID-19. The table came from immunoSEQ multiplex PCR; TCRdb's copy has only in-frame clones and leaves some out. The sample holds about 170,000 clones, around nine tenths seen once. Material for sequencing was peripheral blood. These receptor sequences come from an older man with acute or convalescent COVID-19.

The CDR3 DNA reads as TGTGCCAGCGGAGCCCATAGCAATCAGCCCCAGCATTTT. Translating it yields CASGAHSNQPQHF. The chain is built from TRBV21-1 and TRBJ1-5. TRBV21-1 is given as a pseudogene. This CDR3 contains 13 residues.

This sequence joins TRBV28 and TRBJ2-1; TRBD1 agrees at 8 bases. CDR1 and CDR2 (germline): MDHEN, SYDVKM. CDR3 length: 17 amino acids. Losses at the gene ends were 4 bases for V and 6 bases for J; bases not matched to a gene: 14. Here the CDR3 DNA reads TGTGCCAGCAGTTCACTCCCCGGGACAGGTATACTCAATGAGCAGTTCTTC. This sequence encodes CASSSLPGTGILNEQFF. The variable domain in full, with the rest retrieved from reference TRBV28 and TRBJ2-1, is DVKVTQSSRYLVKRTGEKVFLECVQDMDHENMFWYRQDPGLGLRLIYFSYDVKMKEKGDIPEGYSVSREKKERFSLILESASTNQTSMYLCASSSLPGTGILNEQFFGPGTRLTVL.

The table lists this clone with a few counts. The chain combines TRBV30 with TRBJ1-1; D is ambiguous. The CDR3 covers 13 residues. The V end lost 3 bases, the J end lost 1 base, and 9 bases lay between the germline ends. In germline, CDR1 is GTSNPN, CDR2 SVGIG (reference sequence). The DNA of the CDR3 is TGTGCCTGGAGAATGCGGGGGAACACTGAAGCTTTCTTT. Residues: CAWRMRGNTEAFF. Filled out from reference TRBV30 and TRBJ1-1, the complete variable domain reads SQTIHQWPATLVQPVGSPLSLECTVEGTSNPNLYWYRQAAGRGLQLLFYSVGIGQISSEVPQNLSASRPQDRQFILSSKKLLLSDSGFYLCAWRMRGNTEAFFGQGTRLTVV.

The chain combines TRBV10-1 with TRBJ2-1, with 10 bases that match TRBD1. In germline, CDR1 is WNHNN, CDR2 SYGVQD (reference sequence). The V and J ends lost 6 bases and 5 bases, in that order; junction bases with no gene match: 10. This CDR3 has 16 residues. This chain's CDR3 is CASSKGGTGANNEQFF. Written as DNA, the CDR3 is TGCGCCAGCAGCAAGGGGGGGACAGGGGCCAACAATGAGCAGTTCTTC.

The chain links TRBV2 to TRBJ2-2, with 9 bases lining up with TRBD1. The CDR3 contains 14 residues. J gave up 7 bases and V 5 bases, and 5 bases lay outside the gene matches. Germline-derived CDR1 and CDR2 are SNHLY and FYNNEI. The CDR3 DNA sequence: TGTGCCAGCAGTACCGGGACAGGGCACGGGGAGCTGTTTTTT. This gives the protein CASSTGTGHGELFF.